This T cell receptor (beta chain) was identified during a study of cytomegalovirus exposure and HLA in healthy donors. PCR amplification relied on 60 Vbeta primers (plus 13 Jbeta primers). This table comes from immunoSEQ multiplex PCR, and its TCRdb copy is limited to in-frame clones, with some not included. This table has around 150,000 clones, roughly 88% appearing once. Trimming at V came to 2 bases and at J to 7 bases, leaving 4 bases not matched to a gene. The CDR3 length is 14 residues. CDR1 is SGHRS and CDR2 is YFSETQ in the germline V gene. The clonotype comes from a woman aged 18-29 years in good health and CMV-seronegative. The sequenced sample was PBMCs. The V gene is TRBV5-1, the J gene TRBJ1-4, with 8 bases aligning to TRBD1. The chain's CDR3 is CASSFGQGGEKLFF. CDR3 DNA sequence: TGCGCCAGCAGCTTCGGACAGGGTGGTGAAAAACTGTTTTTT.